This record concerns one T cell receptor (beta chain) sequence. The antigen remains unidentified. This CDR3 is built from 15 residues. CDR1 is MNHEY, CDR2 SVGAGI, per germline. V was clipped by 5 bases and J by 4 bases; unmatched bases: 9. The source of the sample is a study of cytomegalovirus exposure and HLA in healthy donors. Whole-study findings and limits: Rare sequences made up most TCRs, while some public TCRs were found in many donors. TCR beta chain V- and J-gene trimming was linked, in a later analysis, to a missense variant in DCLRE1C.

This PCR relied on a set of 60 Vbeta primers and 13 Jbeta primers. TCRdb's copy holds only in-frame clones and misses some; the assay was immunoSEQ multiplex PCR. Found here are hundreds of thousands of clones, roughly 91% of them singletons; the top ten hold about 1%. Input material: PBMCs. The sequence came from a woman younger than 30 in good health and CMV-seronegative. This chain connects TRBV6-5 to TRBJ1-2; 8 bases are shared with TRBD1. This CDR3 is CASSKGQEFSYGYTF. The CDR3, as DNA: TGTGCCAGCAGTAAGGGACAGGAGTTCTCCTATGGCTACACCTTC.